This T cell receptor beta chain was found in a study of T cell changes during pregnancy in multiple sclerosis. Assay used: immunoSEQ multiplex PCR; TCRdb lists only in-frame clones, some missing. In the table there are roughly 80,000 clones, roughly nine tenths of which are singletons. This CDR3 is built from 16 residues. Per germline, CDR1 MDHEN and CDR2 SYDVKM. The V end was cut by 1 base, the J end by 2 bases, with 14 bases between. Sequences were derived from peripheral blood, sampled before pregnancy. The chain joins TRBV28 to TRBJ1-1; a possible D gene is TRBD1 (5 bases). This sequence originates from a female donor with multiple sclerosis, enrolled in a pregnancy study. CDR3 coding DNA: TGTGCCAGCAGTTTATTAGGAGGGGCCGGTAACACTGAAGCTTTCTTT. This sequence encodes CASSLLGGAGNTEAFF.